The entry below describes one T cell receptor beta chain. The entry originates in a study of T cells in Graves' hyperthyroidism and ophthalmopathy. RNA transcripts gave rise to amplified TCR beta CDR3 regions. A first-round RT-PCR of the TCR CDR3 used the HTBI primer set. TCRdb re-called the multiplex PCR reads with MiXCR, one entry per CDR3 protein. The data show around 610,000 distinct CDR3 sequences, roughly 14% seen once. Sequencing was performed on blood. This clonotype was obtained from a middle-aged woman with Graves' ophthalmopathy.

CDR3 protein: CASSYVRGGNQPQHF. The DNA for the CDR3 is TGTGCCAGCAGTTACGTCCGTGGTGGCAATCAGCCCCAGCATTTT. The chain has TRBV6-5 and TRBJ1-5; D unresolved. The CDR3 is made up of 15 amino acids. Germline CDR1 is MNHEY and CDR2 is SVGAGI. V was cut by 2 bases and J by 2 bases, with 10 bases left in between.